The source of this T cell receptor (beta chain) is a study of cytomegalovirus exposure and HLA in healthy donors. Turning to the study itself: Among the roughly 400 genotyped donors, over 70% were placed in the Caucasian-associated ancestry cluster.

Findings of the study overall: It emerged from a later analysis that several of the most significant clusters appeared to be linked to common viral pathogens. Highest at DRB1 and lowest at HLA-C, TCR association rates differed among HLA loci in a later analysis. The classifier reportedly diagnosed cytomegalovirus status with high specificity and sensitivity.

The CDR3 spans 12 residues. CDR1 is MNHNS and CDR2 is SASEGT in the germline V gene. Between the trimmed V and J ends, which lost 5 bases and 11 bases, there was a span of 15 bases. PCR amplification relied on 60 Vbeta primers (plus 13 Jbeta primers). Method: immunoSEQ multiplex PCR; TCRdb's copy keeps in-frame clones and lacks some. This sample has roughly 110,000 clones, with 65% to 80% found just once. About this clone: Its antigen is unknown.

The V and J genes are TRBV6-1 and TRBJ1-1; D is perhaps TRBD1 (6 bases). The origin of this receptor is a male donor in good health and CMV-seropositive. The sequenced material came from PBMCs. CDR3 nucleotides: TGTGCCAGCAGTTGGAGGGGGGGAATGGCTTTCTTT. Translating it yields CASSWRGGMAFF.